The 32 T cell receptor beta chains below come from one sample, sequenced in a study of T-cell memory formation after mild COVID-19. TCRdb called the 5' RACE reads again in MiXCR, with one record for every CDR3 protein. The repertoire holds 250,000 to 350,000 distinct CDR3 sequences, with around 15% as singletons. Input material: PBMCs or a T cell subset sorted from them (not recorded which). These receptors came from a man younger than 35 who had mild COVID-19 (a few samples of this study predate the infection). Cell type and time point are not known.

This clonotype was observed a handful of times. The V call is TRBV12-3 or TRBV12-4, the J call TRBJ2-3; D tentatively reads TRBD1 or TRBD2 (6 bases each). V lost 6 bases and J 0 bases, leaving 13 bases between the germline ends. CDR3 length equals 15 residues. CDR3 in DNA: TGTGCCAGCAGAGGGGGGAGACCGAGCACAGATACGCAGTATTTT. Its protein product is CASRGGRPSTDTQYF.

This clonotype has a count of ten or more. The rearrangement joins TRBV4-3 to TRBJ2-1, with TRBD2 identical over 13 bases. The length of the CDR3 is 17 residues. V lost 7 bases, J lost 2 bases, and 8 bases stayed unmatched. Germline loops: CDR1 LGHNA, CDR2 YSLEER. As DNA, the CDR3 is TGCGCCAGCACCCCGGGACTAGCGGGGAGTCCCTACAATGAGCAGTTCTTC. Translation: CASTPGLAGSPYNEQFF.

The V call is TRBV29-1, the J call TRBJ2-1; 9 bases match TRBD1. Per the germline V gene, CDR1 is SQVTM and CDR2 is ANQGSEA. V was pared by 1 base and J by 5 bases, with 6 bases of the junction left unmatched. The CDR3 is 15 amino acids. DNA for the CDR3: TGCAGCGTTGAAGGTCGGACAGGGGTCCACAATGAGCAGTTCTTC. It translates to CSVEGRTGVHNEQFF.

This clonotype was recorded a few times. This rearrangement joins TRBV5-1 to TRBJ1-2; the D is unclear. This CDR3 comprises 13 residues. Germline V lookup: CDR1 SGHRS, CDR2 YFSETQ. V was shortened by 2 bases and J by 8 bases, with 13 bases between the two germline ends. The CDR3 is CASSFSAALGYTF. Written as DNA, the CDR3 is TGCGCCAGCAGCTTTTCTGCCGCCCTAGGCTACACCTTC. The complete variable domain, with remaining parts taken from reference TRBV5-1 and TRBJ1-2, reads KAGVTQTPRYLIKTRGQQVTLSCSPISGHRSVSWYQQTPGQGLQFLFEYFSETQRNKGNFPGRFSGRQFSNSRSEMNVSTLELGDSALYLCASSFSAALGYTFGSGTRLTVV.

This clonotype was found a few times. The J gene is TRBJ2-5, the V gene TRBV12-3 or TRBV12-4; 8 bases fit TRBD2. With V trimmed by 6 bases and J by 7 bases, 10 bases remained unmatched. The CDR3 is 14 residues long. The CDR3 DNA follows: TGTGCCAGCAGAACTAGCGGCCGGCGGGGGACCCAGTACTTC. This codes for CASRTSGRRGTQYF.

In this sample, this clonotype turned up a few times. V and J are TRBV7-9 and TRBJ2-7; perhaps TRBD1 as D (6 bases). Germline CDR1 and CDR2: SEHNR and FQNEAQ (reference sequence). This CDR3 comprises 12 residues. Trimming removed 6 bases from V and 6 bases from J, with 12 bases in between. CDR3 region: CASRSPGAEQYF. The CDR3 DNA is TGTGCCAGCAGAAGCCCAGGGGCCGAGCAGTACTTC.

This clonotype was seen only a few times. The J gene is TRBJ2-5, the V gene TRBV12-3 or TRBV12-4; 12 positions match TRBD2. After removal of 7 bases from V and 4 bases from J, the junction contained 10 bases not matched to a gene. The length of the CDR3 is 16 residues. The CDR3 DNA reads TGTGCCAGCACTCTAGCGGGGGGGATCCAAGCAGAGACCCAGTACTTC. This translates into CASTLAGGIQAETQYF.

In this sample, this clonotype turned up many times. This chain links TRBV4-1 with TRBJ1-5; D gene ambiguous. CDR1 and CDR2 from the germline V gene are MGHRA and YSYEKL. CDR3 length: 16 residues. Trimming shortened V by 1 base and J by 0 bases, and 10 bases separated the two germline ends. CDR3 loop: CASSQGPTYSNQPQHF. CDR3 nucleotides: TGCGCCAGCAGCCAAGGCCCGACCTATAGCAATCAGCCCCAGCATTTT.

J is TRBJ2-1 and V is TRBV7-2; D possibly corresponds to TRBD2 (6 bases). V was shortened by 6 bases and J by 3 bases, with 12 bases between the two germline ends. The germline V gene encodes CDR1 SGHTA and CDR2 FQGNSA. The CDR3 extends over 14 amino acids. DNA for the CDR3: TGTGCCAGCAGGGGGCGGGGCTACTACAATGAGCAGTTCTTC. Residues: CASRGRGYYNEQFF.

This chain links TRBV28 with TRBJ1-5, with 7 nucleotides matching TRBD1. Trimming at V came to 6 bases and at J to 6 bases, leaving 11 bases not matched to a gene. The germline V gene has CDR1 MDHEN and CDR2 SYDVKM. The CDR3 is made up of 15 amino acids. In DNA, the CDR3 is TGTGCCAGCAGGAAACAGGGGTTAGAGCGTCAGCCCCAGCATTTT. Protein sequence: CASRKQGLERQPQHF. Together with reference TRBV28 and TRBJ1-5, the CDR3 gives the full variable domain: DVKVTQSSRYLVKRTGEKVFLECVQDMDHENMFWYRQDPGLGLRLIYFSYDVKMKEKGDIPEGYSVSREKKERFSLILESASTNQTSMYLCASRKQGLERQPQHFGDGTRLSIL.

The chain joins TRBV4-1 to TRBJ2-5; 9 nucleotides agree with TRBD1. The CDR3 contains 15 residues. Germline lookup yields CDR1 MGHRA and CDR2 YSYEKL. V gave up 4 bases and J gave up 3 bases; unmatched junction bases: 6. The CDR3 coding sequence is TGCGCCAGCAGCCGCCCGACAGGGGGGAAAGAGACCCAGTACTTC. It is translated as CASSRPTGGKETQYF.

The CDR3, as DNA: TGTGCCAGCAGCGTAGTCCCCCGGGAGACCCAGTACTTC. This gives the protein CASSVVPRETQYF. The V gene is TRBV9, the J gene TRBJ2-5; D is undetermined. The germline V and J ends were trimmed by 0 bases and 5 bases, with 8 bases remaining between them. This CDR3 contains 13 residues. Germline V lookup: CDR1 SGDLS, CDR2 YYNGEE.

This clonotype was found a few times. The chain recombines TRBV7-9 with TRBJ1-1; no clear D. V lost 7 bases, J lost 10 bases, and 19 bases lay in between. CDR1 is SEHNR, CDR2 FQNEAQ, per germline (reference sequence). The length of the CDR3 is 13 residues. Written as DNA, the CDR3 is TGTGCCAGCATCAAAAGCGGAGGTTTAGGAGCTTTCTTT. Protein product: CASIKSGGLGAFF.

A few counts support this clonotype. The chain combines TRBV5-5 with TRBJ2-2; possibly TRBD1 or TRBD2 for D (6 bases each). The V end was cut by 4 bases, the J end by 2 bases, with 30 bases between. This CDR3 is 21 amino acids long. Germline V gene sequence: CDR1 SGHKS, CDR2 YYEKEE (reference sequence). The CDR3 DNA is TGTGCCAGCAGCGGGGGGCTCTGGTTAAGGCGACGGGGGCCCAACACCGGGGAGCTGTTTTTT. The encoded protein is CASSGGLWLRRRGPNTGELFF.

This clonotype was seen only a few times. CDR3 sequence (DNA): TGTGCCAGCAGTTTAGGTGGACGCCCCCTGTCCGAGCAGTACTTC. Amino acid sequence: CASSLGGRPLSEQYF. This chain links TRBV27 with TRBJ2-7; D is undetermined. Trimming removed 2 bases at V and 6 bases at J, with 17 bases between. This CDR3 region has 15 residues. Looked up from germline, CDR1 is MNHEY and CDR2 is SMNVEV (reference sequence).

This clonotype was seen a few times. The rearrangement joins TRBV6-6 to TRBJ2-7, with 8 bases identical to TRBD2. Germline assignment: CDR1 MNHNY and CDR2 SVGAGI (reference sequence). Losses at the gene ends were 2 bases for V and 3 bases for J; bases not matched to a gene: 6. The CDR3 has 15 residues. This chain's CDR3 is CASSYGSSGHYEQYF. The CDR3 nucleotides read TGTGCCAGCAGTTACGGGTCTAGCGGGCACTACGAGCAGTACTTC.

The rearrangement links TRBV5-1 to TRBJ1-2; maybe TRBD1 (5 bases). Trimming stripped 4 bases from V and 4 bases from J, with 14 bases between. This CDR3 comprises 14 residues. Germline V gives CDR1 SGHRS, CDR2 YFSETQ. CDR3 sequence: CASSLDAGTYGYTF. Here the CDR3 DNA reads TGCGCCAGCAGCCTTGACGCAGGGACCTATGGCTACACCTTC.

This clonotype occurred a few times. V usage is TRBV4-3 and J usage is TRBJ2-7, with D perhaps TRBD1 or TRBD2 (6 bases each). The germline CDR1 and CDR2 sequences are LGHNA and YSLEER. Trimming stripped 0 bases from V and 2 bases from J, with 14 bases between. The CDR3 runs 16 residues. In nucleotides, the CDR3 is TGCGCCAGCAGCCAAGATGGAAGGGGGGCACCCTACGAGCAGTACTTC. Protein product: CASSQDGRGAPYEQYF.

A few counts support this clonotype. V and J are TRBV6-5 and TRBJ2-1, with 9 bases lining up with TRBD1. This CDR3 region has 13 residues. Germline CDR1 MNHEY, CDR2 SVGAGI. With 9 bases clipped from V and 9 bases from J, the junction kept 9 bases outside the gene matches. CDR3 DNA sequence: TGTGCCAGTAATCCCGGGACAGGGCTTGAGCAGTTCTTC. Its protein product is CASNPGTGLEQFF.

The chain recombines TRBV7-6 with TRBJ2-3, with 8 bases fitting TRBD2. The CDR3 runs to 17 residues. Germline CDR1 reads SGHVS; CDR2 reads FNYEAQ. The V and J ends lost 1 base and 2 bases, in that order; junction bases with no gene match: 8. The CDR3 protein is CASSLDRRRGATDTQYF. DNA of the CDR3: TGTGCCAGCAGCTTAGATCGGCGGCGGGGGGCCACAGATACGCAGTATTTT.

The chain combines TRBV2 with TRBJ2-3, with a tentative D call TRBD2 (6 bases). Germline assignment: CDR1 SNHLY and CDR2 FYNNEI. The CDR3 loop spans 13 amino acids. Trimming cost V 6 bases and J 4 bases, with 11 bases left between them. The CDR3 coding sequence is TGTGCCAGCAGCCGGGAGCTAGCAGATACGCAGTATTTT. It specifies CASSRELADTQYF.

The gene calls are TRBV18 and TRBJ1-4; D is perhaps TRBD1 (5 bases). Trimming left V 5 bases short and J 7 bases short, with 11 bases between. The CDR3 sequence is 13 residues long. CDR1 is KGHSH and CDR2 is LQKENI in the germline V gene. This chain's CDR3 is CASSGTVVEKLFF. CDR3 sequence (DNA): TGTGCCAGCTCAGGGACGGTTGTTGAAAAACTGTTTTTT. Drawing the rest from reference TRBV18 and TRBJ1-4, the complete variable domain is NAGVMQNPRHLVRRRGQEARLRCSPMKGHSHVYWYRQLPEEGLKFMVYLQKENIIDESGMPKERFSAEFPKEGPSILRIQQVVRGDSAAYFCASSGTVVEKLFFGSGTQLSVL.

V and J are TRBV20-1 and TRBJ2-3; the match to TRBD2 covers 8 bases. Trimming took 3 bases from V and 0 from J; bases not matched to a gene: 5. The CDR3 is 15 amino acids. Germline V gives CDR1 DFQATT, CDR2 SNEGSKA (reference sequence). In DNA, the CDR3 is TGCAGTGCTAGTCGAGCGGGGGCAAGCACAGATACGCAGTATTTT. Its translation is CSASRAGASTDTQYF.

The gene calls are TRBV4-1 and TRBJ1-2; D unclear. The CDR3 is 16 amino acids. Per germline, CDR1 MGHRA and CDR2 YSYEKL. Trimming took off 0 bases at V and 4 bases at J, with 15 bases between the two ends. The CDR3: CASSQDPSPSSYGYTF. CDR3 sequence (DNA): TGCGCCAGCAGCCAAGATCCGTCCCCGTCCTCCTATGGCTACACCTTC.

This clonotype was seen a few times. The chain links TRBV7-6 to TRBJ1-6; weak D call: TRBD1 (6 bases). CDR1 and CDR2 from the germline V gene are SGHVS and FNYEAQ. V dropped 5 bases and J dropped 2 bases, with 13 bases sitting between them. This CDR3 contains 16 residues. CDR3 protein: CASSLTGQAYNSPLHF. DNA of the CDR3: TGTGCCAGCAGCCTTACAGGGCAGGCCTATAATTCACCCCTCCACTTT.

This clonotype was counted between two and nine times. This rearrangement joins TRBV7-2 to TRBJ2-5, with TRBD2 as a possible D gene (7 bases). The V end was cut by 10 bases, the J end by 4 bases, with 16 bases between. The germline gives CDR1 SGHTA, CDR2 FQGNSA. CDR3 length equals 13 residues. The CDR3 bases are TGTGCCACCGAAAGGGGGGAGGGAGAGACCCAGTACTTC. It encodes CATERGEGETQYF.

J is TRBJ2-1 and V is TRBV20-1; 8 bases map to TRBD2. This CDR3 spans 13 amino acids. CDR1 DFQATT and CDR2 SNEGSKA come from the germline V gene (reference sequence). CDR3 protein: CSAGGPSYNEQFF. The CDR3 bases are TGCAGCGCGGGGGGTCCCTCCTACAATGAGCAGTTCTTC.

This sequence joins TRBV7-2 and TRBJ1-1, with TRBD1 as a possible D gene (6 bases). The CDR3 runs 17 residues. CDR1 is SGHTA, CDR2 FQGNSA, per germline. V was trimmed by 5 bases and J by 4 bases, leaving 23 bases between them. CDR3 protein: CASSRSSGATMSTEAFF. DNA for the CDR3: TGTGCCAGCAGCCGGAGCTCGGGGGCGACGATGAGCACTGAAGCTTTCTTT.

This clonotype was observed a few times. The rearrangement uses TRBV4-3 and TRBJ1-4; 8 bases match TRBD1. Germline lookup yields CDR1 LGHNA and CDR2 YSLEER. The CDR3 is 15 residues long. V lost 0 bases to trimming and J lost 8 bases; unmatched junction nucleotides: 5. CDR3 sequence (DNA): TGCGCCAGCAGCCAAGATTTACAGGGGGGGGAAAAACTGTTTTTT. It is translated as CASSQDLQGGEKLFF.

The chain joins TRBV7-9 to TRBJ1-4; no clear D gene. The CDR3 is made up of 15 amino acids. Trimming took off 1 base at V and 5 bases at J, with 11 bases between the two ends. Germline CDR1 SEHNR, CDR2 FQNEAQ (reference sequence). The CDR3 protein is CASSLVEGINEKLFF. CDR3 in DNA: TGTGCCAGCAGCTTAGTTGAGGGCATAAATGAAAAACTGTTTTTT.

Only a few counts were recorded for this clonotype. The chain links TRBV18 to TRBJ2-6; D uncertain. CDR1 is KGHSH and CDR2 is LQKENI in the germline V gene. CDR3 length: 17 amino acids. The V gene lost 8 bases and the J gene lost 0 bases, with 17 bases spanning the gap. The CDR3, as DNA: TGTGCCAGCGCGCAGACGGCGGATAACTCTGGGGCCAACGTCCTGACTTTC. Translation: CASAQTADNSGANVLTF. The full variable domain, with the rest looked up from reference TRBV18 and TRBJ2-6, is NAGVMQNPRHLVRRRGQEARLRCSPMKGHSHVYWYRQLPEEGLKFMVYLQKENIIDESGMPKERFSAEFPKEGPSILRIQQVVRGDSAAYFCASAQTADNSGANVLTFGAGSRLTVL.

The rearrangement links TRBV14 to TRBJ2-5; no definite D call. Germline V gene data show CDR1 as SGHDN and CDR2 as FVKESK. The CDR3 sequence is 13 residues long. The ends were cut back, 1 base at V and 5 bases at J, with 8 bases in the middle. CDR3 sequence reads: CASSQVNRETQYF. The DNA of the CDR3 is TGTGCCAGCAGCCAAGTAAATAGGGAGACCCAGTACTTC.